The 20 T cell receptor beta chains in this list originate from one sample, sequenced in a study of cytomegalovirus exposure and HLA in healthy donors. The PCR employed 60 Vbeta primers together with 13 Jbeta primers. Clones were sequenced by immunoSEQ multiplex PCR, and TCRdb holds only the in-frame ones, with some missing. In the table there are more than 100,000 clones, around three quarters of which are singletons. Specimen: PBMCs. The receptor source for this set is a woman aged 25 to 39 in good health and CMV-seropositive.

The rearrangement joins TRBV9 to TRBJ2-7; D possibly corresponds to TRBD2 (7 bases). This CDR3 is 15 amino acids long. Trimming removed 0 bases at V and 2 bases at J, with 12 bases between. CDR1 and CDR2 from the germline V gene are SGDLS and YYNGEE. The CDR3, as DNA: TGTGCCAGCAGCGTAGAGGGAGGGGGTCCCTACGAGCAGTACTTC. Translating it yields CASSVEGGGPYEQYF.

The chain couples TRBV20-1 to TRBJ2-7; D not resolved. This CDR3 region has 11 residues. Germline values: CDR1 DFQATT, CDR2 SNEGSKA (reference sequence). With 3 bases removed from V and 3 bases from J, the gap between germline ends came to 6 bases. The CDR3 region has the DNA TGCAGTGCTAGGGGCTACTACGAGCAGTACTTC. Protein: CSARGYYEQYF.

There are a few counts of this clone. The gene calls are TRBV28 and TRBJ1-4; D possibly corresponds to TRBD1 (6 bases). Germline CDR1 reads MDHEN; CDR2 reads SYDVKM. V gave up 9 bases and J gave up 5 bases, with 13 bases separating them. The CDR3 totals 13 residues. The chain's CDR3 is CASRDKRNEKLFF. CDR3 sequence (DNA): TGTGCCAGTAGGGACAAACGAAATGAAAAACTGTTTTTT.

The chain joins TRBV18 to TRBJ1-4, with TRBD1 matching 7 bases. The germline CDR1 and CDR2 sequences are KGHSH and LQKENI. Trimming removed 6 bases from V and 8 bases from J; junction bases left unmatched: 9. The CDR3 has 14 amino acids. This CDR3 is CASSKDRSGEKLFF. Here the CDR3 DNA reads TGTGCCAGCTCCAAGGACAGGTCGGGGGAAAAACTGTTTTTT.

The V gene is TRBV19, the J gene TRBJ1-5; 7 bases are a match to TRBD1. This CDR3 spans 15 amino acids. With 8 bases clipped from V and 5 bases from J, the junction kept 12 bases outside the gene matches. Germline assignment: CDR1 LNHDA and CDR2 SQIVND (reference sequence). The CDR3 coding sequence is TGTGCCAGTGAACCGGGGGACAGCGCTTATCAGCCCCAGCATTTT. This codes for CASEPGDSAYQPQHF.

The chain carries TRBV7-9 and TRBJ2-5, with 8 positions matching TRBD1. CDR1 and CDR2 (germline): SEHNR, FQNEAQ (reference sequence). The ends lost 5 bases at V and 4 bases at J; junction bases unmatched: 6. The CDR3 contains 14 residues. In DNA, the CDR3 is TGTGCCAGCAGCCCTACAGGGGGAGGAGAGACCCAGTACTTC. Protein sequence: CASSPTGGGETQYF.

The V gene is TRBV6-5, the J gene TRBJ1-6; TRBD1 matches 9 bases. V trimming: 4 bases; J trimming: 7 bases; junction bases outside the gene matches: 5. The CDR3 length is 15 residues. Germline V lookup: CDR1 MNHEY, CDR2 SVGAGI. The CDR3 sequence is CASSSGTGRNSPLHF. CDR3 nucleotide sequence: TGTGCCAGCAGTTCCGGGACAGGGAGGAATTCACCCCTCCACTTT.

The V and J genes are TRBV6-5 and TRBJ1-6; D possibly corresponds to TRBD1 (5 bases). The CDR3 has 14 residues. Trimming stripped 2 bases from V and 7 bases from J, with 9 bases between. Germline V gives CDR1 MNHEY, CDR2 SVGAGI. The CDR3 here is CASSYRQGNSPLHF. Here the CDR3 DNA reads TGTGCCAGCAGTTACCGGCAGGGAAATTCACCCCTCCACTTT.

V and J are TRBV6-1 and TRBJ2-1; TRBD1 matches at 10 bases. The CDR3 totals 15 residues. The trim removed 7 bases at V and 10 bases at J, leaving 13 bases unmatched. The V gene's germline CDR1 is MNHNS and CDR2 SASEGT. The CDR3 nucleotides are TGTGCCAGCACCCCTCAGGGGACAGGGGTAGGGGAGCAGTTCTTC. Amino acid sequence: CASTPQGTGVGEQFF.

This clone has a single count. The CDR3 region has the DNA TGTGCCACCACGGGACAGGCCTCCTACGAGCAGTACTTC. Its translation: CATTGQASYEQYF. The V call is TRBV6-5, the J call TRBJ2-5; 8 bases are shared with TRBD1. The J call is uncertain, as TRBJ2-7 better fits the DNA end. CDR1 MNHEY and CDR2 SVGAGI come from the germline V gene. This CDR3 comprises 13 residues.

The rearrangement joins TRBV4-3 to TRBJ2-5, with 7 bases fitting TRBD1. The V and J ends lost 2 bases and 2 bases, in that order; junction bases with no gene match: 2. This CDR3 has 14 residues. From germline, CDR1 is LGHNA and CDR2 YSLEER. CDR3 loop: CASSQNRGQETQYF. The CDR3 DNA reads as TGCGCCAGCAGCCAAAACAGGGGACAAGAGACCCAGTACTTC.

This clone appeared once. The chain carries TRBV28 and TRBJ1-3; tentative D call: TRBD1 (5 bases). The CDR3 runs 15 residues. Germline V gene data show CDR1 as MDHEN and CDR2 as SYDVKM. V lost 5 bases, J lost 0 bases, and 11 bases lay in between. CDR3 bases: TGTGCCAGCAGTGACTTCCAGGGCTCTGGAAACACCATATATTTT. Translating it yields CASSDFQGSGNTIYF.

This chain uses TRBV4-3 with TRBJ1-4; 11 positions agree with TRBD1. Germline loops: CDR1 LGHNA, CDR2 YSLEER. This CDR3 region has 18 residues. The J segment lost 4 bases and the V segment lost 4 bases, leaving 11 bases of the junction unmatched. The CDR3 bases are TGCGCCAGCAGCCTGGCGGGGACAGGGGGGGGGATTAATGAAAAACTGTTTTTT. Encoded protein: CASSLAGTGGGINEKLFF.

This chain links TRBV5-1 with TRBJ2-2; D is possibly TRBD2 (5 bases). CDR1 is SGHRS and CDR2 is YFSETQ in the germline V gene. Trimming removed 2 bases from V and 4 bases from J, with 9 bases in between. This CDR3 contains 14 residues. CDR3: CASSLVGSTGELFF. The CDR3 DNA sequence: TGCGCCAGCAGCTTAGTAGGGAGCACCGGGGAGCTGTTTTTT.

J is TRBJ2-7 and V is TRBV19; a weak D match, TRBD2 (5 bases). This CDR3 is built from 15 residues. The V and J ends lost 5 bases and 4 bases respectively, with 18 bases between them. CDR1 and CDR2 (germline): LNHDA, SQIVND (reference sequence). The DNA of the CDR3 is TGTGCCAGTAGTTATGCCGCACAGCTAGCTTACGAGCAGTACTTC. This translates into CASSYAAQLAYEQYF.

There are a few counts of this clone. The rearrangement links TRBV30 to TRBJ1-6; D is perhaps TRBD1 (6 bases). Trimming shortened V by 0 bases and J by 0 bases, and 15 bases separated the two germline ends. Germline V gene sequence: CDR1 GTSNPN, CDR2 SVGIG (reference sequence). The CDR3 covers 18 residues. CDR3 region: CAWSVGGVGSSYNSPLHF. DNA of the CDR3: TGTGCCTGGAGTGTTGGGGGCGTGGGCAGCTCCTATAATTCACCCCTCCACTTT.

The chain recombines TRBV5-4 with TRBJ1-4; 8 bases line up with TRBD1. After removal of 2 bases from V and 1 base from J, the junction contained 1 base not matched to a gene. The CDR3 runs to 15 residues. Germline CDR1 reads SGHNT; CDR2 reads YYREEE (reference sequence). The CDR3 region has the DNA TGTGCCAGCAGCTTTGGGACAGGAACTAATGAAAAACTGTTTTTT. Translation: CASSFGTGTNEKLFF.

This clone appeared once. The rearrangement links TRBV4-3 to TRBJ2-1, with D perhaps TRBD2 (7 bases). Trimming stripped 0 bases from V and 6 bases from J, with 15 bases between. Germline CDR1 reads LGHNA; CDR2 reads YSLEER. CDR3 length: 16 residues. The CDR3 is CASSQDGAGASNEQFF. CDR3 in DNA: TGCGCCAGCAGCCAAGATGGGGCGGGGGCGTCCAATGAGCAGTTCTTC.

The chain joins TRBV9 to TRBJ2-3; tentative D call: TRBD2 (6 bases). Trimming shortened V by 0 bases and J by 5 bases, and 7 bases separated the two germline ends. Germline values: CDR1 SGDLS, CDR2 YYNGEE. The CDR3 loop spans 13 amino acids. The CDR3: CASSVDGGDTQYF. DNA for the CDR3: TGTGCCAGCAGCGTAGACGGGGGAGATACGCAGTATTTT.

This clone turned up a few times. The rearrangement links TRBV27 to TRBJ1-3, with a tentative D call TRBD1 (5 bases). V lost 5 bases, J lost 2 bases, and 25 bases lay in between. CDR3 length: 19 residues. Per the germline V gene, CDR1 is MNHEY and CDR2 is SMNVEV (reference sequence). The CDR3 DNA follows: TGTGCCAGCAGTCTCCGGGGGGGTTTAGGGACGGGAGCTGGAAACACCATATATTTT. Its translation: CASSLRGGLGTGAGNTIYF.